This TCR beta chain emerged from a study of shared clonotypes between healthy human individuals. The authors loaded roughly 200 ng DNA, roughly 33,000 T cell genomes, into sorted-subset replicate PCRs. Clones were read by immunoSEQ multiplex PCR, and TCRdb kept only the in-frame ones, dropping some. The table includes approximately 2,300,000 clones, 80% to 95% detected once. Each donor was a Caucasian adult residing in Nashville, Tennessee. The CDR3 runs to 14 residues. Looked up from germline, CDR1 is SGHAT and CDR2 is FQDESV (reference sequence). With 2 bases removed from V and 3 bases from J, the gap between germline ends came to 8 bases.

This chain links TRBV11-1 with TRBJ1-5; D not certain. This sequence was found in a man between 18 and 29 years old in good health. Some clones in this sample may be carry-over from other donors' samples. Sequenced input: naive CD4+ T cells from PBMCs. Regarding subset: CD45RA+ positively selected. The CDR3 coding sequence is TGTGCCAGCAGCTTAAGAGGGCACAATCAGCCCCAGCATTTT. Protein product: CASSLRGHNQPQHF.